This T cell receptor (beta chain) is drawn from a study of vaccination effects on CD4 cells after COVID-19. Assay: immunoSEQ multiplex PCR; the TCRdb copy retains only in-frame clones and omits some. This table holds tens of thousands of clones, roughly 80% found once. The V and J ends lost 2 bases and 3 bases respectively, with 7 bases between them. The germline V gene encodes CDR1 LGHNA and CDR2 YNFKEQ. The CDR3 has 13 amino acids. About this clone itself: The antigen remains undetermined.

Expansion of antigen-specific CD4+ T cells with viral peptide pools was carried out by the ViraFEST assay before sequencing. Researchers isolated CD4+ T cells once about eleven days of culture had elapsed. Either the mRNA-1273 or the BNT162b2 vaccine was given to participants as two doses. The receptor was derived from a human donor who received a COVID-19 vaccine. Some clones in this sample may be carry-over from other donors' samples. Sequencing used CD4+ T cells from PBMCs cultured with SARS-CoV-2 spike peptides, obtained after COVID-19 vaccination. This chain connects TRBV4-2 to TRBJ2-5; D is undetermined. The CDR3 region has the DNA TGTGCCAGCAGCCAATCTAAAAAAGAGACCCAGTACTTC. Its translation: CASSQSKKETQYF.